The T cell receptor beta chain under discussion was sequenced for a study of beta chain features in type 1 diabetes. It was one heparinised blood draw, averaging about 0.12 L, that each donor gave. Germline CDR1 reads SGHDT; CDR2 reads YYEEEE. V shed 1 base and J shed 5 bases, with 3 bases lying between them. The CDR3 contains 11 residues. What was sequenced were expressed TCRB transcripts, since all of the isolated RNA had been reverse transcribed. Some clones are missing from TCRdb's copy, which holds only in-frame ones; the method was immunoSEQ multiplex PCR. The table records about 620,000 clones, around 16% of them present only once. Study-level findings and limits: For TCRB rearrangement, an influence of HLA type remained unresolved here.

Comments on this clone: Its antigen is undetermined. The sample contains more than one DNA sequence encoding this CDR3.

The chain has TRBV5-6 and TRBJ2-5; no definite D call. The sequence was collected from a young man in good health. The sequencing input was naive CD4+ T cells from blood. CDR3 region: CASSLRETQYF. DNA of the CDR3: TGTGCCAGCAGCTTGCGGGAGACCCAGTACTTC.